The 7 T cell receptor beta chains below were found in one sample sequenced in a study of tumor-infiltrating lymphocytes in primary liver carcinoma. A constant-region primer served to make TCR beta cDNA from approximately 490 ng total RNA. Libraries of TCR beta came from three nested multiplex PCR rounds with slightly modified ARM-PCR. For approximately 11 cycles apiece, the opening two PCR rounds ran with TRBV1-TRBV30 forward primers and a C-beta reverse primer. One entry per CDR3 protein results from TCRdb running MiXCR on the multiplex PCR reads. The table has 300,000 to 350,000 distinct CDR3 sequences, 58% seen once. Germline DNA was also extracted, while the blood RNA originated from unsorted whole blood. Sequencing was done on a sample of peripheral blood. These receptors were collected from a woman aged 25 to 45 with primary liver carcinoma and hepatitis B virus infection.

This chain uses TRBV5-5 with TRBJ2-3; D is undetermined. From germline, CDR1 is SGHKS and CDR2 YYEKEE (reference sequence). The CDR3 runs to 14 residues. Trimming removed 4 bases at V and 2 bases at J, with 11 bases between. CDR3 DNA sequence: TGTGCCAGCAGCACACAGAGAAACACAGATACGCAGTATTTT. This translates into CASSTQRNTDTQYF.

In the case of this clonotype: The conserved phenylalanine or tryptophan is not found at the CDR3 terminus, so this likely reflects a read error. No DNA is shown, since the ends of the CDR3 on it are uncertain; the CDR3 is the one TCRdb lists. The chain carries TRBV11-2 and TRBJ2-7; TRBD2, as called in the table, went unchecked against the DNA. The V gene's germline CDR1 is SGHAT and CDR2 FQNNGV. The CDR3 sequence runs 14 residues, both termini included. CDR3 region: CASSLVWPKGERYL.

To note about this clonotype: No conserved phenylalanine or tryptophan is present at the end of the CDR3, so a read error is the likely explanation. This sequence joins TRBV6-1 and TRBJ2-7, with D tentatively TRBD2 (5 bases). Germline lookup yields CDR1 MNHNS and CDR2 SASEGT. V gave up 9 bases and J gave up 3 bases, with 15 bases separating them. The CDR3 spans 13 residues. The CDR3 DNA reads TGTGCCAGTAGCGTCGGACCACGCTACGAGCAGTACCTC. This gives the protein CASSVGPRYEQYL.

The rearrangement links TRBV14 to TRBJ2-7, with TRBD1 matching 8 bases. Per germline, CDR1 SGHDN and CDR2 FVKESK. Trimming took 2 bases from V and 3 from J; bases not matched to a gene: 3. The CDR3 covers 14 residues. The CDR3: CASSQLDRDYEQYF. In DNA, the CDR3 is TGTGCCAGCAGCCAACTGGACAGGGACTACGAGCAGTACTTC.

J is TRBJ2-3 and V is TRBV5-1; TRBD2 aligns across 12 bases. Germline V lookup: CDR1 SGHRS, CDR2 YFSETQ. The CDR3 totals 15 residues. Unmatched junction bases numbered 6, after V lost 4 bases and J lost 6 bases. CDR3 residues: CASSPSGRAVDTQYF. The CDR3 nucleotides read TGCGCCAGCAGCCCTAGCGGGAGGGCCGTCGATACGCAGTATTTT.

This clonotype was recorded many times. V is TRBV29-1 and J is TRBJ2-1; 9 positions match TRBD2. Germline trimming cut 4 bases from V and 4 bases from J; bases unmatched to any gene: 2. CDR1 is SQVTM, CDR2 ANQGSEA, per germline. CDR3 length: 13 amino acids. The CDR3 region has the DNA TGCAGCGTTGGCGGGGGGGGATACAATGAGCAGTTCTTC. This gives the protein CSVGGGGYNEQFF.

This clonotype is medium-sized (0.01 to 0.1%) in the sample. This sequence joins TRBV6-1 and TRBJ2-2; D ambiguous. Germline V gene sequence: CDR1 MNHNS, CDR2 SASEGT. The CDR3 is 11 amino acids. Trimming cost V 4 bases and J 7 bases, with 4 bases left between them. CDR3 residues: CASSAVGELFF. The CDR3 nucleotides are TGTGCCAGCAGTGCCGTCGGGGAGCTGTTTTTT.